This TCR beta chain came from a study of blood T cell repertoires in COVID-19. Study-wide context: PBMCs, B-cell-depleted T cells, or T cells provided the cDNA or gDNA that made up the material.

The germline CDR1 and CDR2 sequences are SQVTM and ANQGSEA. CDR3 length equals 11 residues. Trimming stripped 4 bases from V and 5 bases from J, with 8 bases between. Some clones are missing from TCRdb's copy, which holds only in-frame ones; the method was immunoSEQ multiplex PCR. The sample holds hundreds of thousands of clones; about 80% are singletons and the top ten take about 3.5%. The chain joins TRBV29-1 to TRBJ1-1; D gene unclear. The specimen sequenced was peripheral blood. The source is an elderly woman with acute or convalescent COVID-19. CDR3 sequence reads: CSVGGGTEAFF. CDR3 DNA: TGCAGCGTTGGAGGAGGAACTGAAGCTTTCTTT.